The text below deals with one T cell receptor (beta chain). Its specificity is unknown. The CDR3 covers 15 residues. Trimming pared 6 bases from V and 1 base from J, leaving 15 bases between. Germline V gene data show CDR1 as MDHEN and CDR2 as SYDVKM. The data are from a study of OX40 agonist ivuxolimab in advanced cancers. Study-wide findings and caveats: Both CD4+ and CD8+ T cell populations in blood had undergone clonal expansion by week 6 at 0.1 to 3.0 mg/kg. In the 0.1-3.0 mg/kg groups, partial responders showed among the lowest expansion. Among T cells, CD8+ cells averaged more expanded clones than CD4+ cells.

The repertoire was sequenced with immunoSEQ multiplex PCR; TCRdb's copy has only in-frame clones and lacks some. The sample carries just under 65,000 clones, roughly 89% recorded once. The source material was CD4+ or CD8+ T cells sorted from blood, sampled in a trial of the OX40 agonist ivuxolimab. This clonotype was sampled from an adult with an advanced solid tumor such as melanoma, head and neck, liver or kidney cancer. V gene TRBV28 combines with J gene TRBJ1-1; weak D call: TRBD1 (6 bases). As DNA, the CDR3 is TGTGCCAGCAGCTACCCTCCGGGGGCGAACACTGAAGCTTTCTTT. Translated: CASSYPPGANTEAFF.